These T cell receptor beta chains were read from a single sample in a study of beta chain features in type 1 diabetes. Clones were sequenced by immunoSEQ multiplex PCR, and TCRdb holds only the in-frame ones, with some missing. This sample has some 500,000 clones, with roughly 11% found just once. The specimen was naive CD4+ T cells from blood. These receptors originate from a woman in her late teens or twenties in good health. Both conserved end residues are part of each CDR3. D genes are given only for firm matches. Expanded clones are given a class, and other clones once, few, many or no size at all.

D gene	clone size	V gene	J gene	CDR3 protein	CDR3 DNA
.	few	TRBV18	TRBJ2-3	CASRRTDTQYF	TGTGCCAGCCGTCGCACAGATACGCAGTATTTT
.	few	TRBV4-3	TRBJ1-2	CASSQESQTGIDGYTF	TGCGCCAGCAGCCAAGAATCACAGACTGGAATCGATGGCTACACCTTC
TRBD2	.	TRBV2	TRBJ2-7	CASSELLGLAGEQYF	TGTGCCAGCAGTGAATTACTGGGACTAGCCGGGGAGCAGTACTTC
TRBD1	few	TRBV18	TRBJ2-7	CASSRAGQGYEQYF	TGTGCCAGCTCACGTGCGGGACAGGGCTACGAGCAGTACTTC
TRBD2	.	TRBV2	TRBJ2-5	CASSEAQLAGGQETQYF	TGTGCCAGCAGTGAAGCGCAACTAGCGGGGGGACAAGAGACCCAGTACTTC
.	few	TRBV9	TRBJ2-7	CASSALPEREQYF	TGTGCCAGCAGCGCCCTGCCCGAAAGGGAGCAGTACTTC
TRBD1	.	TRBV7-9	TRBJ2-1	CASRHRQGRTQNINEQFF	TGTGCCAGCAGACACAGACAGGGTAGGACTCAGAATATTAATGAGCAGTTCTTC
.	.	TRBV7-8	TRBJ2-5	CASSLVTHLETQYF	TGTGCCAGCAGCTTAGTCACGCATTTGGAGACCCAGTACTTC
TRBD2	few	TRBV4-3	TRBJ2-1	CASSQGDGRGQREFGNEQFF	TGCGCCAGCAGCCAAGGGGATGGACGGGGTCAGCGGGAGTTTGGCAATGAGCAGTTCTTC
.	.	TRBV10-2	TRBJ2-3	CASSESTLGQYF	TGCGCCAGCAGTGAGTCAACCCTAGGCCAGTATTTT
TRBD1	few	TRBV5-1	TRBJ2-4	CASSFTGDGDKNIQYF	TGCGCCAGCAGCTTTACAGGGGACGGGGACAAAAACATTCAGTACTTC
.	few	TRBV18	TRBJ2-3	CASRVTDTQYF	TGTGCCAGCAGGGTCACAGATACGCAGTATTTT
TRBD2	few	TRBV5-6	TRBJ2-3	CASSFASGDTDTQYF	TGTGCCAGCAGCTTCGCTAGCGGCGACACAGATACGCAGTATTTT
TRBD1	.	TRBV5-4	TRBJ2-3	CASSSNSGTADTQYF	TGTGCCAGCAGTTCCAACTCCGGGACAGCCGATACGCAGTATTTT
.	.	TRBV7-2	TRBJ2-6	CASSLGPGPSGANVLTF	TGTGCCAGCAGCTTAGGACCGGGGCCCTCTGGGGCCAACGTCCTGACTTTC
.	.	TRBV27	TRBJ2-5	CASSPRLGVETQYF	TGTGCCAGCAGTCCGCGACTAGGGGTGGAGACCCAGTACTTC
TRBD1	few	TRBV11-2	TRBJ2-1	CASSATYGTAYNEQFF	TGTGCCAGCAGCGCGACGTATGGGACAGCGTACAATGAGCAGTTCTTC
.	few	TRBV5-1	TRBJ1-6	CASSVREATYNSPLHF	TGCGCCAGCAGCGTCAGGGAGGCGACCTATAATTCACCCCTCCACTTT
.	.	TRBV7-9	TRBJ2-3	CASSFTGPDTQYF	TGTGCCAGCAGCTTTACAGGCCCCGATACGCAGTATTTT
TRBD1	.	TRBV4-1	TRBJ1-2	CASSPGGDRVQNGYTF	TGCGCCAGCAGCCCGGGTGGGGACAGGGTCCAAAATGGCTACACCTTC
.	.	TRBV5-1	TRBJ2-7	CASSTGPSGDYEQYF	TGCGCCAGCAGCACGGGGCCCTCAGGGGACTACGAGCAGTACTTC
TRBD1	.	TRBV4-1	TRBJ2-3	CASSQVPVTGTDTQYF	TGCGCCAGCAGCCAAGTACCGGTGACAGGGACCGATACGCAGTATTTT
.	.	TRBV7-9	TRBJ2-3	CASSLVGGSTDTQYF	TGTGCCAGCAGCTTAGTCGGGGGAAGCACAGATACGCAGTATTTT
TRBD1	few	TRBV30	TRBJ2-4	CAWSQPGTGSYYF	TGTGCCTGGAGCCAACCCGGGACAGGGTCGTACTACTTC
TRBD2	few	TRBV7-2	TRBJ2-1	CASSLETGTRDSVF	TGTGCCAGCAGTCTTGAAACCGGGACTAGAGACTCGGTCTTC
TRBD1	few	TRBV5-1	TRBJ2-7	CASSSGTGVNEQYF	TGCGCCAGCAGCTCGGGGACAGGGGTTAACGAGCAGTACTTC
.	.	TRBV7-9	TRBJ2-3	CASSPSFTDTQYF	TGTGCCAGCAGCCCGAGTTTCACAGATACGCAGTATTTT
TRBD1	.	TRBV7-3	TRBJ2-1	CASSLIGTGSYNEQFF	TGTGCCAGCAGCTTAATAGGGACAGGGTCCTACAATGAGCAGTTCTTC
.	few	TRBV4-2	TRBJ2-5	CASSHLRQTQYF	TGTGCCAGCAGCCACCTACGACAGACCCAGTACTTC
.	few	TRBV7-3	TRBJ1-2	CASSLTPTEIYGYTF	TGTGCCAGCAGCTTAACCCCGACAGAAATCTATGGCTACACCTTC
TRBD1	few	TRBV27	TRBJ1-2	CASSLAGGGYTF	TGTGCCAGCAGTTTGGCAGGGGGTGGCTACACCTTC
.	.	TRBV9	TRBJ1-2	CASSPRPRVNYGYTF	TGTGCCAGCAGCCCTCGACCGAGAGTAAACTATGGCTACACCTTC
TRBD1	few	TRBV28	TRBJ2-5	CASSSPGTGAETQYF	TGTGCCAGCAGTTCACCCGGGACAGGGGCAGAGACCCAGTACTTC
.	few	TRBV4-3	TRBJ2-2	CASSRLLGSDTGELFF	TGCGCCAGCAGCCGATTACTAGGTTCGGACACCGGGGAGCTGTTTTTT
.	.	TRBV4-3	TRBJ2-7	CASSQGGGEYEQYF	TGCGCCAGCAGCCAGGGGGGGGGCGAGTACGAGCAGTACTTC
.	.	TRBV5-6	TRBJ2-4	CASSFHRDLAKNIQYF	TGTGCCAGCAGCTTCCACAGAGACTTAGCCAAAAACATTCAGTACTTC
.	.	TRBV5-6	TRBJ2-3	CASSLTGPTDTQYF	TGTGCCAGCAGTTTAACAGGTCCCACAGATACGCAGTATTTT
TRBD1	few	TRBV7-7	TRBJ1-3	CASSTWTGVVGNTIYF	TGTGCCAGCAGCACCTGGACAGGGGTGGTCGGAAACACCATATATTTT
.	.	TRBV6-6	TRBJ2-1	CASRGESSYNEQFF	TGTGCCAGCAGGGGGGAGAGCTCCTACAATGAGCAGTTCTTC
.	few	TRBV6-5	TRBJ2-2	CASSYGVNTGELFF	TGTGCCAGCAGTTACGGTGTCAACACCGGGGAGCTGTTTTTT
.	few	TRBV6-6	TRBJ2-7	CASSGSRTAYEQYF	TGTGCCAGCAGTGGGTCCCGGACAGCTTACGAGCAGTACTTC
TRBD1	.	TRBV7-9	TRBJ1-2	CASSLPTGTGIYGYTF	TGTGCCAGCAGTCTTCCCACCGGGACAGGGATCTATGGCTACACCTTC
.	.	TRBV7-6	TRBJ1-1	CASSADLRGEAFF	TGTGCCAGCAGCGCGGATCTCAGGGGTGAAGCTTTCTTT
.	few	TRBV7-9	TRBJ1-1	CASSTPRGGNEAFF	TGTGCCAGCAGCACCCCAAGGGGGGGCAATGAAGCTTTCTTT
TRBD1	few	TRBV4-1	TRBJ2-5	CASSLRQGGETQYF	TGCGCCAGCAGTCTCCGACAGGGCGGGGAGACCCAGTACTTC